This is a list of T cell receptor beta chains from one sample in a study of cytomegalovirus exposure and HLA in healthy donors. The assay was immunoSEQ multiplex PCR, and TCRdb's table has in-frame clones only and misses some. The sample shows under 90,000 clones, 75% to 85% of them seen only once. Source material: PBMCs. The receptors were sampled from a man aged 35 to 55 in good health and CMV-seronegative. CDR3s include the opening cysteine and the closing phenylalanine or tryptophan. Each record gives: D gene, J gene, clone size, V gene, CDR3 protein, CDR3 DNA. The D gene is left open where the match is weak. A row's size may be missing; if present it is once, few, many or a size class.

d_call: .
j_call: TRBJ2-7
clone_size: .
v_call: TRBV4-1
cdr3_aa: CASSQRSPTVYEQYF
cdr3_nt: TGCGCCAGCAGCCAACGATCCCCGACAGTCTACGAGCAGTACTTC

d_call: TRBD1
j_call: TRBJ2-3
clone_size: .
v_call: TRBV6-6
cdr3_aa: CASSRDDRARGDTQYF
cdr3_nt: TGTGCCAGCAGCCGAGACGACAGGGCCCGGGGCGATACGCAGTATTTT

d_call: TRBD2
j_call: TRBJ2-1
clone_size: .
v_call: TRBV7-8
cdr3_aa: CASSLGTSGGLSYNEQFF
cdr3_nt: TGTGCCAGCAGCTTAGGGACTAGCGGGGGGCTCTCCTACAATGAGCAGTTCTTC

d_call: .
j_call: TRBJ1-5
clone_size: .
v_call: TRBV6-6
cdr3_aa: CASSYTGGRQPQHF
cdr3_nt: TGTGCCAGCAGTTACACGGGGGGGCGACAGCCCCAGCATTTT

d_call: .
j_call: TRBJ2-1
clone_size: few
v_call: TRBV28
cdr3_aa: CASTLGGEGENNEQFF
cdr3_nt: TGTGCCAGCACACTGGGAGGGGAGGGGGAGAACAATGAGCAGTTCTTC

d_call: TRBD1
j_call: TRBJ2-1
clone_size: .
v_call: TRBV7-2
cdr3_aa: CASSLVGGEQFF
cdr3_nt: TGTGCCAGCAGCTTAGTAGGGGGCGAGCAGTTCTTC

d_call: .
j_call: TRBJ1-1
clone_size: .
v_call: TRBV12-5
cdr3_aa: CASGLKLGANTEAFF
cdr3_nt: TGTGCTAGTGGTTTGAAGTTAGGGGCGAACACTGAAGCTTTCTTT

d_call: .
j_call: TRBJ1-2
clone_size: .
v_call: TRBV9
cdr3_aa: CASSLGTGGYTF
cdr3_nt: TGTGCCAGCAGCCTGGGGACTGGTGGCTACACCTTC

d_call: TRBD1
j_call: TRBJ2-1
clone_size: .
v_call: TRBV19
cdr3_aa: CATQSTGGVQYEQFF
cdr3_nt: TGTGCCACGCAGTCAACAGGGGGCGTGCAGTATGAGCAGTTCTTC

d_call: .
j_call: TRBJ2-2
clone_size: .
v_call: TRBV21-1
cdr3_aa: CASSKVGDRNTGELFF
cdr3_nt: TGTGCCAGCAGCAAAGTGGGGGACAGGAACACCGGGGAGCTGTTTTTT

d_call: TRBD1
j_call: TRBJ1-1
clone_size: .
v_call: TRBV7-9
cdr3_aa: CASWTGSNTEAFF
cdr3_nt: TGTGCCAGCTGGACAGGATCTAACACTGAAGCTTTCTTT

d_call: .
j_call: TRBJ1-1
clone_size: .
v_call: TRBV7-3
cdr3_aa: CASSLGATGLKRDTEAFF
cdr3_nt: TGTGCCAGCAGCTTAGGGGCCACAGGGTTGAAACGGGACACTGAAGCTTTCTTT

d_call: TRBD1
j_call: TRBJ1-6
clone_size: .
v_call: TRBV19
cdr3_aa: CASSIQGVGNSPLHF
cdr3_nt: TGTGCCAGTAGTATTCAGGGGGTAGGTAATTCACCCCTCCACTTT

d_call: .
j_call: TRBJ2-7
clone_size: .
v_call: TRBV18
cdr3_aa: CASLGPDRVYEQYF
cdr3_nt: TGTGCCAGCTTGGGGCCGGACAGAGTCTACGAGCAGTACTTC

d_call: .
j_call: TRBJ1-6
clone_size: .
v_call: TRBV27
cdr3_aa: CASSFNRPSPLHF
cdr3_nt: TGTGCCAGCAGTTTTAACAGGCCTTCACCCCTCCACTTT

d_call: .
j_call: TRBJ1-2
clone_size: .
v_call: TRBV2
cdr3_aa: CASSYIMQTNYGYTF
cdr3_nt: TGTGCCAGCAGTTACATCATGCAGACTAACTATGGCTACACCTTC

d_call: TRBD2
j_call: TRBJ2-1
clone_size: .
v_call: TRBV5-8
cdr3_aa: CASSLGEAGGSWDNEQFF
cdr3_nt: TGTGCCAGCAGCTTGGGAGAAGCGGGGGGCTCCTGGGACAATGAGCAGTTCTTC

d_call: .
j_call: TRBJ2-7
clone_size: .
v_call: TRBV30
cdr3_aa: CAWSVAYEQYF
cdr3_nt: TGTGCCTGGAGTGTAGCGTACGAGCAGTACTTC

d_call: .
j_call: TRBJ2-3
clone_size: .
v_call: TRBV5-6
cdr3_aa: CASSLAAGQGGTDTQYF
cdr3_nt: TGTGCCAGCAGCCTGGCGGCAGGTCAAGGGGGCACAGATACGCAGTATTTT

d_call: .
j_call: TRBJ2-3
clone_size: few
v_call: TRBV4-3
cdr3_aa: CASSSQSAHTQYF
cdr3_nt: TGCGCCAGCAGCAGCCAATCCGCCCATACGCAGTATTTT

d_call: TRBD1
j_call: TRBJ1-1
clone_size: .
v_call: TRBV6-6
cdr3_aa: CASSLTGFRDTEAFF
cdr3_nt: TGTGCCAGCAGTTTGACAGGGTTTAGGGACACTGAAGCTTTCTTT

d_call: .
j_call: TRBJ1-4
clone_size: few
v_call: TRBV6-5
cdr3_aa: CASSSSGPSELFF
cdr3_nt: TGTGCCAGCAGTTCGTCAGGTCCGTCCGAACTGTTTTTT

d_call: TRBD2
j_call: TRBJ2-1
clone_size: .
v_call: TRBV11-3
cdr3_aa: CASSPREGNEQFF
cdr3_nt: TGTGCCAGCAGCCCCAGGGAGGGCAATGAGCAGTTCTTC

d_call: .
j_call: TRBJ2-2
clone_size: .
v_call: TRBV5-4
cdr3_aa: CASSLARGSDTGELFF
cdr3_nt: TGTGCCAGCAGCTTGGCCAGGGGAAGCGACACCGGGGAGCTGTTTTTT

d_call: .
j_call: TRBJ2-2
clone_size: once
v_call: TRBV15
cdr3_aa: CATSSRTGHTGELFF
cdr3_nt: TGTGCCACCAGCAGCCGAACAGGGCACACCGGGGAGCTGTTTTTT

d_call: .
j_call: TRBJ1-2
clone_size: .
v_call: TRBV30
cdr3_aa: CAWSLLTLRDGYTF
cdr3_nt: TGTGCCTGGAGTCTATTGACCCTCAGGGATGGCTACACCTTC

d_call: .
j_call: TRBJ1-3
clone_size: .
v_call: TRBV6-5
cdr3_aa: CASREGLSGNTIYF
cdr3_nt: TGTGCCAGCAGGGAAGGACTCTCTGGAAACACCATATATTTT

d_call: .
j_call: TRBJ2-7
clone_size: .
v_call: TRBV9
cdr3_aa: CASSVEGQPRGEQYF
cdr3_nt: TGTGCCAGCAGCGTAGAGGGGCAGCCAAGGGGCGAGCAGTACTTC

d_call: TRBD1
j_call: TRBJ1-1
clone_size: .
v_call: TRBV18
cdr3_aa: CASSATGSDTEAFF
cdr3_nt: TGTGCCAGCTCAGCGACAGGGTCGGACACTGAAGCTTTCTTT

d_call: TRBD1
j_call: TRBJ2-1
clone_size: .
v_call: TRBV25-1
cdr3_aa: CPSSDRTGLINEQFF
cdr3_nt: TGTCCCAGCAGTGACAGGACAGGTCTCATCAATGAGCAGTTCTTC

d_call: TRBD1
j_call: TRBJ1-1
clone_size: once
v_call: TRBV7-9
cdr3_aa: CASSLDRAEAFF
cdr3_nt: TGTGCCAGCAGCCTCGACAGGGCAGAAGCTTTCTTT

d_call: .
j_call: TRBJ1-1
clone_size: .
v_call: TRBV29-1
cdr3_aa: CSVVRNTEAFF
cdr3_nt: TGCAGCGTTGTTAGAAACACTGAAGCTTTCTTT

d_call: TRBD1
j_call: TRBJ1-1
clone_size: .
v_call: TRBV5-6
cdr3_aa: CATRQGLGVNTEAFF
cdr3_nt: TGTGCCACCAGACAGGGGTTAGGGGTGAACACTGAAGCTTTCTTT

d_call: .
j_call: TRBJ1-2
clone_size: .
v_call: TRBV19
cdr3_aa: CASSIVAGALLRYTF
cdr3_nt: TGTGCCAGTAGTATAGTCGCAGGGGCCCTTCTACGCTACACCTTC

d_call: TRBD1
j_call: TRBJ2-7
clone_size: once
v_call: TRBV25-1
cdr3_aa: CASQWTGSSYEQYF
cdr3_nt: TGTGCCAGCCAATGGACAGGGAGCTCCTACGAGCAGTACTTC

d_call: TRBD1
j_call: TRBJ2-1
clone_size: .
v_call: TRBV4-1
cdr3_aa: CASSQVPGGSIYNEQFF
cdr3_nt: TGCGCCAGCAGCCAAGTTCCAGGGGGATCCATCTACAATGAGCAGTTCTTC

d_call: TRBD1
j_call: TRBJ1-2
clone_size: .
v_call: TRBV28
cdr3_aa: CASSYPGGFDGYTF
cdr3_nt: TGTGCCAGCAGTTACCCAGGGGGCTTCGATGGCTACACCTTC

d_call: .
j_call: TRBJ1-5
clone_size: .
v_call: TRBV2
cdr3_aa: CASSEDGAQLNQPQHF
cdr3_nt: TGTGCCAGCAGTGAAGATGGGGCTCAACTTAATCAGCCCCAGCATTTT

d_call: .
j_call: TRBJ2-7
clone_size: .
v_call: TRBV6-6
cdr3_aa: CASSHSLGPYEQYF
cdr3_nt: TGTGCCAGCAGCCACTCTTTGGGGCCCTACGAGCAGTACTTC

d_call: TRBD1
j_call: TRBJ1-6
clone_size: few
v_call: TRBV25-1
cdr3_aa: CASSEFVPTGYNSPLHF
cdr3_nt: TGTGCCAGCAGTGAATTTGTACCGACAGGGTATAATTCACCCCTCCACTTT

d_call: .
j_call: TRBJ2-7
clone_size: few
v_call: TRBV7-9
cdr3_aa: CASSPSTPSSYEQYF
cdr3_nt: TGTGCCAGCAGCCCGTCGACACCGAGCTCCTACGAGCAGTACTTC

d_call: TRBD1
j_call: TRBJ1-6
clone_size: .
v_call: TRBV5-1
cdr3_aa: CASSHSDRDNSPLYF
cdr3_nt: TGCGCCAGCAGCCACTCGGACAGGGATAATTCACCCCTCTACTTT

d_call: TRBD2
j_call: TRBJ2-7
clone_size: .
v_call: TRBV7-2
cdr3_aa: CASSLPSGGASYEQYF
cdr3_nt: TGTGCCAGCAGCTTACCTAGCGGGGGGGCCTCCTACGAGCAGTACTTC

d_call: .
j_call: TRBJ1-1
clone_size: .
v_call: TRBV29-1
cdr3_aa: CSVARVATEAFF
cdr3_nt: TGCAGCGTGGCCAGGGTGGCCACTGAAGCTTTCTTT

d_call: .
j_call: TRBJ1-1
clone_size: .
v_call: TRBV10-1
cdr3_aa: CASSEWRRTEAFF
cdr3_nt: TGCGCCAGCAGTGAGTGGAGGAGAACTGAAGCTTTCTTT

d_call: .
j_call: TRBJ1-2
clone_size: .
v_call: TRBV5-4
cdr3_aa: CASSLEVQGDGYTF
cdr3_nt: TGTGCCAGCAGCCTTGAGGTCCAGGGCGATGGCTACACCTTC

d_call: .
j_call: TRBJ2-6
clone_size: few
v_call: TRBV12-5
cdr3_aa: CASGYSPAGANVLTF
cdr3_nt: TGTGCTAGTGGCTACAGCCCTGCTGGGGCCAACGTCCTGACTTTC

d_call: TRBD1
j_call: TRBJ1-2
clone_size: .
v_call: TRBV7-2
cdr3_aa: CASSLTTGEGYGYTF
cdr3_nt: TGTGCCAGCAGCTTAACGACAGGGGAGGGCTATGGCTACACCTTC

d_call: TRBD2
j_call: TRBJ2-1
clone_size: .
v_call: TRBV30
cdr3_aa: CAWSVGLAGEQFF
cdr3_nt: TGTGCCTGGAGTGTGGGACTAGCGGGTGAGCAGTTCTTC

d_call: .
j_call: TRBJ1-1
clone_size: .
v_call: TRBV7-2
cdr3_aa: CASSLLRGFGAFEAFF
cdr3_nt: TGTGCCAGCAGCTTACTAAGGGGATTTGGGGCTTTTGAAGCTTTCTTT

d_call: TRBD1
j_call: TRBJ2-7
clone_size: .
v_call: TRBV6-5
cdr3_aa: CASRETGTDLEQYF
cdr3_nt: TGTGCCAGCAGGGAAACCGGGACAGACTTAGAGCAGTACTTC